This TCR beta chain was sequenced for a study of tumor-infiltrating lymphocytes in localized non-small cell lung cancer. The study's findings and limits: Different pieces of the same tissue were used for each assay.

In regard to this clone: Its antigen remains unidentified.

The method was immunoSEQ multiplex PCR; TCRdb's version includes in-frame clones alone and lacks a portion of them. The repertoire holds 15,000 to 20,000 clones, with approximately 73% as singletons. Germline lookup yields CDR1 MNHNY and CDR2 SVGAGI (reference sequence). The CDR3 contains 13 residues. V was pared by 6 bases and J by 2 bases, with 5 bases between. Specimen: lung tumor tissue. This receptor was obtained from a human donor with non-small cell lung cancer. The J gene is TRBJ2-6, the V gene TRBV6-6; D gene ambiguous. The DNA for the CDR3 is TGTGCCAGCAGATTGACTGGGGCCAACGTCCTGACTTTC. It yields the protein CASRLTGANVLTF.